These 25 T cell receptor beta chains originate from one sample sequenced in a study of blood T cells in healthy people across ages. PCR was performed a second time for about 7 to 11 cycles using a sample-barcoded 5' primer and a J-beta primer mix. TCRdb reanalysed the 5' RACE reads using MiXCR and keeps one entry per CDR3 protein. The sample yields about 500,000 distinct CDR3 sequences, around 24% seen once. These sequences were also reported in another study, on T cells of mothers and their children.

Material: blood. The source is a boy between 5 and 17 years old in good health.

The CDR3 region has the DNA TGTGCCAGCACTTCCAGCGGGGGGAAAATCTACAATGAGCAGTTCTTC. It encodes CASTSSGGKIYNEQFF. This chain uses TRBV12-3 or TRBV12-4 with TRBJ2-1; 9 positions match TRBD2. This CDR3 comprises 16 residues. V lost 7 bases to trimming and J lost 3 bases; unmatched junction nucleotides: 10.

The rearrangement links TRBV7-8 to TRBJ2-7; D tentatively fits TRBD1 or TRBD2 (5 bases each). The V gene's germline CDR1 is SGHVS and CDR2 FQNEAQ. V shed 6 bases and J shed 3 bases, with 15 bases lying between them. The CDR3 is 14 residues long. CDR3 loop: CASSDRGLIYEQYF. As DNA, the CDR3 is TGTGCCAGCAGTGACAGAGGACTTATCTACGAGCAGTACTTC. Variable domain in full (rest from reference TRBV7-8 and TRBJ2-7): GAGVSQSPRYKVAKRGQDVALRCDPISGHVSLFWYQQALGQGPEFLTYFQNEAQLDKSGLPSDRFFAERPEGSVSTLKIQRTQQEDSAVYLCASSDRGLIYEQYFGPGTRLTVT.

This clonotype was seen more than once but under ten times. The J gene is TRBJ2-1, the V gene TRBV7-2; 8 nucleotides align to TRBD2. The CDR3 is made up of 15 amino acids. With V trimmed by 4 bases and J by 8 bases, 10 bases remained unmatched. Germline values: CDR1 SGHTA, CDR2 FQGNSA. The DNA of the CDR3 is TGTGCCAGCAGCTCCTCGGGACTAGAAGTAGATGAGCAGTTCTTC. This sequence encodes CASSSSGLEVDEQFF.

Written as DNA, the CDR3 is TGTGCCAGCAGCCAAGGGCACGGCGGCTCCTACGAGCAGTACTTC. This gives the protein CASSQGHGGSYEQYF. This chain uses TRBV14 with TRBJ2-1; no clear D. Gene TRBJ2-7 matches the end of the DNA better, so the J call may be wrong. CDR3 size: 15 residues. CDR1 SGHDN and CDR2 FVKESK come from the germline V gene.

This clonotype was seen only a few times. The chain employs TRBV20-1 and TRBJ2-5; D is uncertain. This CDR3 contains 15 residues. Germline V lookup: CDR1 DFQATT, CDR2 SNEGSKA (reference sequence). The V end was cut by 3 bases, the J end by 3 bases, with 17 bases between. This CDR3 is CSASEAAKAKETQYF. CDR3 nucleotide sequence: TGCAGTGCTAGCGAGGCAGCAAAGGCAAAAGAGACCCAGTACTTC.

This clonotype was seen a handful of times. The chain employs TRBV25-1 and TRBJ2-1, with 10 bases identical to TRBD2. The V segment lost 8 bases and the J segment 6 bases; nucleotides outside the gene matches: 10. The CDR3 has 15 amino acids. From germline, CDR1 is MGHDK and CDR2 SYGVNS. CDR3: CASSELAGEGNEQFF. CDR3 bases: TGTGCCAGCTCCGAGCTAGCGGGAGAGGGCAATGAGCAGTTCTTC.

This clonotype turned up a few times. V is TRBV3-1 and J is TRBJ2-5, with 7 positions matching TRBD2. Judging by the DNA end, TRBJ2-7 fits better; the J call may be wrong. CDR1 LGHDT and CDR2 YNNKEL come from the germline V gene (reference sequence). The CDR3 covers 13 residues. The CDR3 loop reads CASSGGGDYEQYF. The CDR3 DNA reads as TGTGCCAGCAGCGGGGGGGGAGACTACGAGCAGTACTTC.

This clonotype was observed a handful of times. The chain uses TRBV9 and TRBJ1-4, with D possibly being TRBD1 (5 bases). Germline V gives CDR1 SGDLS, CDR2 YYNGEE. CDR3 size: 15 residues. Trimming stripped 2 bases from V and 1 base from J, with 9 bases between. The CDR3 nucleotides read TGTGCCAGCAGCGTGCAGGGCGTAACTAATGAAAAACTGTTTTTT. Protein: CASSVQGVTNEKLFF.

This clonotype came up a few times. The chain combines TRBV28 with TRBJ2-7; a possible D gene is TRBD1 (6 bases). The CDR3 spans 13 residues. The V gene's germline CDR1 is MDHEN and CDR2 SYDVKM. Deletions cut 6 bases from V and 3 bases from J, with 12 bases between. The CDR3: CASSHGTIYEQYF. The CDR3 coding sequence is TGTGCCAGCAGCCACGGGACAATCTACGAGCAGTACTTC.

This clonotype was detected a few times. The chain employs TRBV20-1 and TRBJ1-5; the D is unclear. Between the trimmed V and J ends, which lost 3 bases and 0 bases, there was a span of 12 bases. Germline CDR1 is DFQATT and CDR2 is SNEGSKA (reference sequence). This CDR3 comprises 15 residues. The CDR3 loop reads CSASLRKHSNQPQHF. CDR3 DNA sequence: TGCAGTGCTAGTTTAAGGAAACATAGCAATCAGCCCCAGCATTTT.

This clonotype turned up a few times. The genes are TRBV28 and TRBJ2-5; TRBD2 aligns across 7 bases. With V trimmed by 6 bases and J by 13 bases, 20 bases remained unmatched. Germline V lookup: CDR1 MDHEN, CDR2 SYDVKM. This CDR3 is built from 15 residues. Here the CDR3 reads CASRAFGGTNTIMYF. The CDR3 DNA reads TGTGCCAGCAGGGCGTTCGGGGGGACGAACACCATTATGTACTTC.

This clonotype appeared a few times. The rearrangement joins TRBV7-9 to TRBJ1-1; 10 bases are shared with TRBD1. Germline V gene sequence: CDR1 SEHNR, CDR2 FQNEAQ (reference sequence). With V trimmed by 8 bases and J by 5 bases, 8 bases remained unmatched. The CDR3 contains 14 residues. CDR3 coding DNA: TGTGCCAGCGGCCAGACAGGGGGCGGAACTGAAGCTTTCTTT. It yields the protein CASGQTGGGTEAFF.

This clonotype was counted between two and nine times. The chain combines TRBV11-2 with TRBJ2-1; 12 nucleotides agree with TRBD2. Germline V lookup: CDR1 SGHAT, CDR2 FQNNGV. V shed 0 bases and J 8 bases; nucleotides not matched to a gene: 11. The CDR3 runs 18 residues. CDR3 nucleotides: TGTGCCAGCAGCTTAGACCTCCTAGCGGGAGGGGGTAGGGATGAGCAGTTCTTC. Its protein product is CASSLDLLAGGGRDEQFF.

This clonotype was detected only a few times. This chain connects TRBV2 to TRBJ2-7; 8 bases match TRBD2. CDR3 size: 15 residues. Unmatched junction bases numbered 6, after V lost 3 bases and J lost 2 bases. Germline V gene lookup returns CDR1 SNHLY and CDR2 FYNNEI. DNA of the CDR3: TGTGCCAGCAGTGACGAGCGGGAGACACCCTACGAGCAGTACTTC. Protein: CASSDERETPYEQYF.

The chain carries TRBV27 and TRBJ2-5; 10 bases map to TRBD1. This CDR3 comprises 15 residues. The germline V gene has CDR1 MNHEY and CDR2 SMNVEV (reference sequence). Losses at the gene ends were 6 bases for V and 5 bases for J; bases not matched to a gene: 9. The CDR3 region has the DNA TGTGCCAGCAGCACCGGGACAGGGGTAGGCGAGACCCAGTACTTC. Amino acids: CASSTGTGVGETQYF.

V is TRBV10-3 and J is TRBJ1-2; tentatively, D is TRBD1 (5 bases). V was shortened by 7 bases and J by 8 bases, with 20 bases between the two germline ends. Germline assignment: CDR1 ENHRY and CDR2 SYGVKD. The CDR3 is 14 residues long. For the CDR3, the DNA is TGTGCCATCACCGAGGGGTTCGCTATGGTAGGCTACACCTTC. Its translation is CAITEGFAMVGYTF.

For this clonotype: A junction end diverges from the germline sequence, so it may reflect a read error. The genes are TRBV27 and TRBJ1-1, with D tentatively TRBD1 (5 bases). This CDR3 contains 12 residues. Germline V CDR1 and CDR2: MNHEY, SMNVEV (reference sequence). CDR3 coding DNA: TGCGCTAGGGCGGGGGGTAACACTGAAGCTTTCTTT. Protein product: CARAGGNTEAFF.

This clonotype was seen a few times. The V gene is TRBV5-6, the J gene TRBJ1-5; D uncertain. Trimming removed 3 bases at V and 4 bases at J, with 20 bases between. Germline values: CDR1 SGHDT, CDR2 YYEEEE. This CDR3 spans 17 amino acids. In nucleotides, the CDR3 is TGTGCCAGCAGCTGGGGAGGGCTGAGTAAGGGTAATCAGCCCCAGCATTTT. Translation gives CASSWGGLSKGNQPQHF.

The chain has TRBV28 and TRBJ2-7, with TRBD1 identical over 9 bases. V trimming: 5 bases; J trimming: 5 bases; junction bases outside the gene matches: 10. CDR3 length equals 15 residues. In germline, CDR1 is MDHEN, CDR2 SYDVKM. CDR3 DNA: TGTGCCAGCAGTCCTGGGACAGGGCTTAAAAACGAGCAGTACTTC. Protein sequence: CASSPGTGLKNEQYF.

The chain recombines TRBV7-2 with TRBJ2-5; TRBD2 matches at 8 bases. With the DNA end fitting TRBJ2-7 better, the J assignment may be wrong. This CDR3 spans 16 amino acids. Germline CDR1 reads SGHTA; CDR2 reads FQGNSA. This chain's CDR3 is CASSLGGSGVGYEQYF. In nucleotides, the CDR3 is TGTGCCAGCAGCTTAGGGGGTAGCGGGGTAGGCTACGAGCAGTACTTC.

The chain combines TRBV14 with TRBJ2-7; D tentatively reads TRBD1 or TRBD2 (5 bases each). Per the germline V gene, CDR1 is SGHDN and CDR2 is FVKESK. The CDR3 spans 12 residues. Trimming cost V 8 bases and J 2 bases, with 10 bases left between them. The CDR3 DNA reads TGTGCCAGCGGGGACGGACCCTACGAGCAGTACTTC. Its translation is CASGDGPYEQYF.

Comments on this clonotype: One end of the junction is discordant with germline, which a read error may explain. The chain joins TRBV2 to TRBJ2-7, with D tentatively TRBD1 (5 bases). The CDR3 has 11 amino acids. In germline, CDR1 is SNHLY, CDR2 FYNNEI. Here the CDR3 reads CASSEAQDRNF. The CDR3 coding sequence is TGTGCCAGCAGTGAAGCCCAAGACAGAAACTTC.

This chain connects TRBV27 to TRBJ1-5; D possibly corresponds to TRBD1 (6 bases). The CDR3 is 14 residues long. The germline V and J ends were trimmed by 9 bases and 6 bases, with 18 bases remaining between them. The V gene's germline CDR1 is MNHEY and CDR2 SMNVEV (reference sequence). This chain's CDR3 is CASGERGNGQPQHF. CDR3 sequence (DNA): TGTGCCAGTGGTGAGAGGGGGAACGGTCAGCCCCAGCATTTT.

DNA for the CDR3: TGCAGTGCTAGAAGGGGGGCCTTGAGCTCCTACAATGAGCAGTTCTTC. This translates into CSARRGALSSYNEQFF. This chain joins TRBV20-1 and TRBJ2-1; the D gene could be TRBD1 or TRBD2 (6 bases each). The CDR3 runs to 16 residues. The germline CDR1 and CDR2 sequences are DFQATT and SNEGSKA (reference sequence). V lost 2 bases and J 0 bases, leaving 14 bases between the germline ends.

This clonotype was found a few times. This sequence joins TRBV27 and TRBJ1-5; 9 bases agree with TRBD1. Germline V gene lookup returns CDR1 MNHEY and CDR2 SMNVEV (reference sequence). This CDR3 contains 18 residues. Trimming at V came to 5 bases and at J to 2 bases, leaving 13 bases not matched to a gene. CDR3 in amino acids: CASSHDRGITNGNQPQHF. As DNA, the CDR3 is TGTGCCAGCAGTCACGACAGGGGGATAACGAATGGCAATCAGCCCCAGCATTTT.